What follows is one T cell receptor (beta chain) and its context. The antigen is not known. Run at survey level, the immunoSEQ assay was version v3.0. Using immunoSEQ multiplex PCR, the repertoire was profiled, and TCRdb retains in-frame clones only, with some absent. The table records approximately 27,000 clones, approximately 90% of them present only once. These data belong to a study of long-term antiretroviral therapy in people with HIV. General study results and limits: In the period from about 2004 to 2017, blood was collected, possibly under older ART regimens.

V lost 7 bases, J lost 3 bases, and 9 bases lay in between. Per the germline V gene, CDR1 is SGHNT and CDR2 is YYREEE (reference sequence). This CDR3 has 12 residues. The V call is TRBV5-4, the J call TRBJ2-3; D gene ambiguous. This clonotype originated in a man between 18 and 35 years old with HIV. The sample in question was unsorted PBMCs, obtained 3.1 years after starting antiretroviral therapy. For the CDR3, the DNA is TGTGCCAGCGGTCCGACGACAGATACGCAGTATTTT. Its translation is CASGPTTDTQYF.